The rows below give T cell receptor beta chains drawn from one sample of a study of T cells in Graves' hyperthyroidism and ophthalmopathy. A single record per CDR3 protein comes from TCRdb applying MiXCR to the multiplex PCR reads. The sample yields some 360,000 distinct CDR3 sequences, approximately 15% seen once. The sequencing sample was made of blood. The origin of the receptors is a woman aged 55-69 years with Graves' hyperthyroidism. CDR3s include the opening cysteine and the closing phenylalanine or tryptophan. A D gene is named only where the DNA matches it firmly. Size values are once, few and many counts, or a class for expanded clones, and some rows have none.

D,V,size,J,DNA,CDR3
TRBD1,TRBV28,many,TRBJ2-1,TGTGCCAGCAGTTTTGCAGGGGGCTCCTACAATGAGCAGTTCTTC,CASSFAGGSYNEQFF
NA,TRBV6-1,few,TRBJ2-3,TGTGCCAGCAGACAGTTTTCGGGAAGCACAGATACGCAGTATTTT,CASRQFSGSTDTQYF
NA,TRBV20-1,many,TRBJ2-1,TGCAGTGCTAGCGGGAGACGCAATGAGCAGTTCTTC,CSASGRRNEQFF
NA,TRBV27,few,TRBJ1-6,TGTGCCAGCAGTTCTCTGTCTTCCTCACCCCTCCACTTT,CASSSLSSSPLHF
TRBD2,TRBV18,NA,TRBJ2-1,TGTGCCAGCTCACCTACGCTACTAGCGGGAGTGGGCTACAATGAGCAGTTCTTC,CASSPTLLAGVGYNEQFF
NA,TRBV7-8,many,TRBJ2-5,TGTGCCAGCAGCCTTGGGGCTAGGGGTTTTCGGGAAGAGACCCAGTACTTC,CASSLGARGFREETQYF
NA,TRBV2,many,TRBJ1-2,TGTGCCAGCGTGGTAGGGCTCTCTAACTATGGCTACACCTTC,CASVVGLSNYGYTF
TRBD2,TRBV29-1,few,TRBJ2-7,TGCAGCGTTGGTGGCGGGAGCTCCTACGAGCAGTACTTC,CSVGGGSSYEQYF
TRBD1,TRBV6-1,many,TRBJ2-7,TGTGCCAGCAGAATCCCGACAGGGCGGGAGCAGTACTTC,CASRIPTGREQYF
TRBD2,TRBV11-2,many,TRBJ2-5,TGTGCCAGCAGCCAAGGACTAGCGGGAAGGCAAGAGACCCAGTACTTC,CASSQGLAGRQETQYF
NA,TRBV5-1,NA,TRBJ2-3,TGCGCCAGCAGCTTGGCCCGGCGCACAGATACGCAGTATTTT,CASSLARRTDTQYF
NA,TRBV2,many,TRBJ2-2,TGTGCCAGCAAAACGCCGATAGGGAACACCGGGGAGCTGTTTTTT,CASKTPIGNTGELFF
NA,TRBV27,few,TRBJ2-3,TGTGCCAGCAGTTTATCGACCTTCACAGATGCGCAGTATTTT,CASSLSTFTDAQYF
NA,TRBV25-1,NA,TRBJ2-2,TGTGCCAGCAGTGATCCCTACCGCGAGGAGCTGTTTTTT,CASSDPYREELFF
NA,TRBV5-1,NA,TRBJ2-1,TGCGCCAGCACCATACCGGGATCCTACAATGAGCAGTTCTTC,CASTIPGSYNEQFF
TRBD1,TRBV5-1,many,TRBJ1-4,TGCGCCAGCAGCGCAGGGGGCGGCACTAATGAAAAACTGTTTTTT,CASSAGGGTNEKLFF
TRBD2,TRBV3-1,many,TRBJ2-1,TGTGCCAGCAGCCTACCGGGACTAGCGGGCACGAGCTCCTACAATGAGCAGTTCTTC,CASSLPGLAGTSSYNEQFF
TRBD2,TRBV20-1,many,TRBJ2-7,TGCAGTGCGAGGGGACTAGCGGGACGCCGTGACGACGAGCAGTACTTC,CSARGLAGRRDDEQYF
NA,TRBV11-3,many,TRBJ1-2,TGTGCCAGCAGCTTAGGATCAGGCCGTTTCAGCTATGGCTACACCTTC,CASSLGSGRFSYGYTF
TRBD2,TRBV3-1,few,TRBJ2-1,TGTGCCAGCAGCCAGGGATTAGCGGGAGACTCCTACAATGAGCAGTTCTTC,CASSQGLAGDSYNEQFF
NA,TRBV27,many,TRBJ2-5,TGTGCCAGCAGTTTACGCTACGGGGCCCAAGAGACCCAGTACTTC,CASSLRYGAQETQYF
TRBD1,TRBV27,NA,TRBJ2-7,TGTGCCAGCAGCCCAAGGGGGCTGGGGGCCTACGAGCAGTACTTC,CASSPRGLGAYEQYF
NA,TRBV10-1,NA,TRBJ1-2,TGCGCCAGCAGTGAGTCCCCTGTCTATGGCTACACCTTC,CASSESPVYGYTF
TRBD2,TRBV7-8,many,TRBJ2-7,TGTGCCAGCAGCCCAGACCAGACTAGCTCCTCCTACGAGCAGTACTTC,CASSPDQTSSSYEQYF
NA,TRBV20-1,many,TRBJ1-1,TGCAGTGCTAGAGATCGAGGCACGAACACTGAAGCTTTCTTT,CSARDRGTNTEAFF
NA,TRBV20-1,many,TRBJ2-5,TGCAGTGCAACAGCGGACGAGGGCGTGCAGGAGACCCAGTACTTC,CSATADEGVQETQYF
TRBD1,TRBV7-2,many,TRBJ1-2,TGTGCCAGCAGCGGGGACAGGGGGCCGGAGGGCTACACCTTC,CASSGDRGPEGYTF
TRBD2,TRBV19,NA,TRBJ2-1,TGTGCCAGTAGTACGGGGGGTCGCTCCTACAATGAGCAGTTCTTC,CASSTGGRSYNEQFF